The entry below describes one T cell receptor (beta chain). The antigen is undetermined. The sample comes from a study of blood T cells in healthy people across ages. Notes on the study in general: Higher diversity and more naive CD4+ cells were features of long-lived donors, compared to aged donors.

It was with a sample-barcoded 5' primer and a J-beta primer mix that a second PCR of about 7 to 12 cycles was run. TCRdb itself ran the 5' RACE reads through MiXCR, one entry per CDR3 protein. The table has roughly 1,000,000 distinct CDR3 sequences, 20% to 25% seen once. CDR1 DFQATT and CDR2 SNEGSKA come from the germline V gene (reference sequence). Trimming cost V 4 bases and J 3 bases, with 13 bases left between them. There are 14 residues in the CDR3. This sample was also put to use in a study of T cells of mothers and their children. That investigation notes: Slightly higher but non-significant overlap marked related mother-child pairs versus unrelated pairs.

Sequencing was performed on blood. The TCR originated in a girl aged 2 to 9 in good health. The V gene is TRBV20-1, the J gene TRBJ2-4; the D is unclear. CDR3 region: CSAKPGWDKNIQYF. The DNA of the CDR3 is TGCAGTGCTAAACCTGGGTGGGACAAAAACATTCAGTACTTC.